This is a list of T cell receptor beta chains from one sample in a study of T-cell reconstitution after alpha-beta-depleted transplantation in children. MiXCR, run by TCRdb on the PCR reads, gives a single entry per CDR3 protein. The sample includes over 400,000 distinct CDR3 sequences, about 45% of them seen just once. The source material was PBMCs, sampled before TCRalphabeta/CD19-depleted stem cell transplant. Source of these receptors: a girl aged 2-10 years with aplastic anemia, due to receive a stem cell transplant. The CDR3 runs from the conserved cysteine through the conserved F or W. Each record gives: D gene, V gene, clone size, J gene, CDR3 protein, CDR3 DNA. The D gene is left open where the match is weak. Clone size is stated in some rows and not others, as once, few, many or a class when expanded.

>NA|TRBV6-6|NA|TRBJ2-1
CASRVPYNEQFF
TGTGCCAGCCGGGTTCCCTACAATGAGCAGTTCTTC
>NA|TRBV5-1|NA|TRBJ2-7
CASSLRDASYEQYF
TGCGCCAGCAGCCTAAGGGACGCCTCCTACGAGCAGTACTTC
>NA|TRBV15|few|TRBJ2-7
CATSRGIPYEQYF
TGTGCCACCAGCAGAGGTATACCCTACGAGCAGTACTTC
>NA|TRBV5-1|NA|TRBJ1-6
CASSLTPTGDGSPLHF
TGCGCCAGCAGCTTGACACCAACAGGCGACGGTTCACCCCTCCACTTT
>NA|TRBV6-1|few|TRBJ2-2
CASSPDSPGELFF
TGTGCCAGCAGCCCGGACTCCCCCGGGGAGCTGTTTTTT
>TRBD2|TRBV4-2|NA|TRBJ2-5
CASSQASGGETQYF
TGTGCCAGCAGCCAAGCTAGCGGGGGGGAGACCCAGTACTTC
>NA|TRBV6-1|many|TRBJ2-1
CASRSGTSDLEQFF
TGTGCCAGCAGATCCGGGACTTCCGACCTTGAGCAGTTCTTC
>NA|TRBV12-3/TRBV12-4|NA|TRBJ2-5
CASTLGGYQETQYF
TGTGCCAGCACTCTGGGGGGTTACCAAGAGACCCAGTACTTC
>NA|TRBV5-1|NA|TRBJ2-7
CASSLSRSYEQYF
TGTGCCAGCAGTCTTTCCCGCTCCTACGAGCAGTACTTC
>TRBD2|TRBV9|NA|TRBJ2-1
CASSSAGDSYNEQFF
TGTGCCAGCAGTTCCGCGGGGGATTCCTACAATGAGCAGTTCTTC
>NA|TRBV5-1|many|TRBJ2-2
CASRIGANTGELFF
TGCGCCAGCAGAATAGGGGCGAACACCGGGGAGCTGTTTTTT
>NA|TRBV19|NA|TRBJ2-5
CASHDDQETQYF
TGTGCCAGCCACGATGACCAAGAGACCCAGTACTTC
>TRBD2|TRBV11-2|NA|TRBJ2-1
CASSVGGSEIYNEQFF
TGTGCCAGCAGCGTGGGGGGGAGCGAGATCTACAATGAGCAGTTCTTC
>NA|TRBV20-1|NA|TRBJ2-1
CSTRDLASSYNEQFF
TGCAGTACTAGAGATCTAGCGAGCTCCTACAATGAGCAGTTCTTC
>TRBD1|TRBV10-3|NA|TRBJ1-6
CAISESQGVFGNSPLHF
TGTGCCATCAGTGAGTCACAGGGGGTATTCGGTAATTCACCCCTCCACTTT
>NA|TRBV4-2|many|TRBJ2-4
CASSQGLGDQEAKNIQYF
TGTGCCAGCAGCCAAGGTCTGGGCGACCAAGAGGCCAAAAACATTCAGTACTTC
>NA|TRBV28|NA|TRBJ2-6
CASCQTGGWSGANVLTF
TGTGCCAGCTGTCAGACAGGCGGCTGGTCTGGGGCCAACGTCCTGACTTTC
>NA|TRBV5-1|NA|TRBJ2-1
CASSLGRGTSYNEQFF
TGCGCCAGCAGCTTGGGTCGGGGGACCTCCTACAATGAGCAGTTCTTC
>NA|TRBV29-1|NA|TRBJ2-3
CSVDGFTDTQYF
TGCAGCGTTGACGGATTCACAGATACGCAGTATTTT
>NA|TRBV10-2|NA|TRBJ1-2
CASRGGPILKGDYGYTF
TGCGCCAGCAGGGGGGGACCGATTCTAAAGGGAGACTATGGCTACACCTTC
>NA|TRBV12-3/TRBV12-4|NA|TRBJ1-1
CASSYSRAEAFF
TGTGCCAGCAGTTACTCGCGGGCTGAAGCTTTCTTT
>TRBD2|TRBV12-3/TRBV12-4|once|TRBJ2-1
CASRSGLAGAHEQFF
TGTGCCAGCAGATCGGGACTAGCGGGAGCGCATGAGCAGTTCTTC
>TRBD1|TRBV7-2|many|TRBJ1-2
CASSQGQGYGYTF
TGTGCCAGCAGCCAGGGACAGGGGTATGGCTACACCTTC
>NA|TRBV5-6|NA|TRBJ2-2
CASSLVNPTNTGELFF
TGTGCCAGCAGCTTGGTTAATCCTACGAACACCGGGGAGCTGTTTTTT
>NA|TRBV9|NA|TRBJ2-7
CASSVAPLGSGSYEQYF
TGTGCCAGCAGCGTAGCCCCCTTAGGTAGCGGCTCCTACGAGCAGTACTTC
>NA|TRBV28|NA|TRBJ1-2
CASSPIGEEYHGYTF
TGTGCCAGCAGCCCCATCGGGGAAGAGTACCATGGCTACACCTTC
>TRBD1|TRBV7-3|few|TRBJ2-1
CASSVTGGNEQFF
TGTGCCAGCAGCGTAACAGGGGGTAATGAGCAGTTCTTC
>TRBD2|TRBV5-1|NA|TRBJ2-7
CASSVTSGRAYEQYF
TGCGCCAGCAGCGTGACTAGCGGGAGGGCCTACGAGCAGTACTTC
>NA|TRBV11-2|NA|TRBJ2-5
CASSYLGRGDTQYF
TGTGCCAGCAGCTACCTGGGCAGGGGCGATACCCAGTACTTC
>NA|TRBV5-1|NA|TRBJ2-2
CASSLAGWNTGELFF
TGCGCCAGCAGCTTGGCCGGGTGGAACACCGGGGAGCTGTTTTTT
>TRBD1|TRBV20-1|NA|TRBJ1-2
CSADRGHDGYTF
TGCAGTGCCGACAGGGGGCATGATGGCTACACCTTC
>TRBD2|TRBV5-6|NA|TRBJ2-5
CASSTRLAGETQYF
TGTGCCAGCAGCACTAGACTAGCGGGAGAGACCCAGTACTTC
>NA|TRBV20-1|NA|TRBJ2-5
CSASAGGIQETQYF
TGCAGTGCTAGTGCGGGTGGGATCCAAGAGACCCAGTACTTC